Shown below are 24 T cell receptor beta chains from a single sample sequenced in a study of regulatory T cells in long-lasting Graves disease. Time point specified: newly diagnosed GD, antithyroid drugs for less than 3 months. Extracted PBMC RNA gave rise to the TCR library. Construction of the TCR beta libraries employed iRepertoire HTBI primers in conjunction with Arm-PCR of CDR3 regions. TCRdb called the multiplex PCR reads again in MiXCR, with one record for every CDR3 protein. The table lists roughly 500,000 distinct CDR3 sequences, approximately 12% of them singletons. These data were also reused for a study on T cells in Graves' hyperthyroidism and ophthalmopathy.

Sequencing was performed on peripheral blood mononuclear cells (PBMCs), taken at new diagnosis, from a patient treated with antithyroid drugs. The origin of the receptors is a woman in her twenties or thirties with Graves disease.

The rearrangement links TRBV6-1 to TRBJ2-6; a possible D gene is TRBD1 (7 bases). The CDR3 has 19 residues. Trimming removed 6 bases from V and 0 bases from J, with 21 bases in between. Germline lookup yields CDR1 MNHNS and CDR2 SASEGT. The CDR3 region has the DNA TGTGCCAGCAGACAGCGACTAGACCCAGGGGGCTCTGGGGCCAACGTCCTGACTTTC. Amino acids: CASRQRLDPGGSGANVLTF.

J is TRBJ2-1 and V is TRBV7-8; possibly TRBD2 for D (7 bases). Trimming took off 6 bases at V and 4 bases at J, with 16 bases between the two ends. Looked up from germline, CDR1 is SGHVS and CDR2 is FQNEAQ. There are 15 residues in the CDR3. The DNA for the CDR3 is TGTGCCAGCAGACCCGCTAGGGGGGGGTACAATGAGCAGTTCTTC. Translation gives CASRPARGGYNEQFF.

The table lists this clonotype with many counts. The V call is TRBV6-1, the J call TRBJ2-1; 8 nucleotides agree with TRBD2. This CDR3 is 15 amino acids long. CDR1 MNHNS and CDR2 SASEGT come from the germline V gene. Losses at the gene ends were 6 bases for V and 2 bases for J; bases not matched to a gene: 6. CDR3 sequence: CASRVSGGPYNEQFF. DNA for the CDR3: TGTGCCAGCAGGGTCTCGGGAGGGCCCTACAATGAGCAGTTCTTC.

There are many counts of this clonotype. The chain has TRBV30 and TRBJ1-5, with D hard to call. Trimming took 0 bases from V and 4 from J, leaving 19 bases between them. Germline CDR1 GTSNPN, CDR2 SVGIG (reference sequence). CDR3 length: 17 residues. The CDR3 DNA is TGTGCCTGGAGTGTATCAAGCAATAATAGGCCGAATCAGCCCCAGCATTTT. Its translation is CAWSVSSNNRPNQPQHF.

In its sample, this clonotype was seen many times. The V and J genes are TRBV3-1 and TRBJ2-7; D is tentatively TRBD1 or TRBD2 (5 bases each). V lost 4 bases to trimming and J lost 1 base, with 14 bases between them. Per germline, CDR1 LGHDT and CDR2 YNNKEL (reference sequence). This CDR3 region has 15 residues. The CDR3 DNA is TGTGCCAGCAGCCGGGACCTTTCCCAATCCTACGAGCAGTACTTC. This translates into CASSRDLSQSYEQYF.

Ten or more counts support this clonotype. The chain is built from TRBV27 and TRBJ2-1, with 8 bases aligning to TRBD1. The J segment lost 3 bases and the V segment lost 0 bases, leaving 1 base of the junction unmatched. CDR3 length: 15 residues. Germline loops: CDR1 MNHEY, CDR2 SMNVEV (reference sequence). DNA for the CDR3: TGTGCCAGCAGTTTATCCGGGACAGGCTACAATGAGCAGTTCTTC. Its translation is CASSLSGTGYNEQFF.

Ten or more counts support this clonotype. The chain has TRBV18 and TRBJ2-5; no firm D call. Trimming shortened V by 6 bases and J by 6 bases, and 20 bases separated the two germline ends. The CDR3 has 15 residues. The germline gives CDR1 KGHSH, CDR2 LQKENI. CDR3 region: CASSPGQWQKKTQYF. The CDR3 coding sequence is TGTGCCAGCTCCCCCGGCCAGTGGCAGAAGAAGACCCAGTACTTC.

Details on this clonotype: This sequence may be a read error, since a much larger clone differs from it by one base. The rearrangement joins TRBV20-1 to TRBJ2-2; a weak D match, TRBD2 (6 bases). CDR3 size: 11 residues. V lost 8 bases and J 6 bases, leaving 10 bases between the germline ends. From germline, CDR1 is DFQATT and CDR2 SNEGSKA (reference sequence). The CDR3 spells CSPQRAGELFF. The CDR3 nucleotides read TGCAGTCCCCAGCGGGCCGGGGAGCTGTTTTTT.

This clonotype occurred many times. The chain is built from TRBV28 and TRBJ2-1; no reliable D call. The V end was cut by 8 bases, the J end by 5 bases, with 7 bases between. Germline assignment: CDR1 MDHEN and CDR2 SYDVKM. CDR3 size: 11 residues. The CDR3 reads CASLADNEQFF. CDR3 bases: TGTGCCAGCCTGGCGGACAATGAGCAGTTCTTC.

DNA of the CDR3: TGCAGCGTTGAAGGCAGGGCCTCTATGGATACGCAGTATTTT. Protein product: CSVEGRASMDTQYF. This chain joins TRBV29-1 and TRBJ2-3; a possible D gene is TRBD1 (5 bases). This CDR3 comprises 14 residues. Germline CDR1 reads SQVTM; CDR2 reads ANQGSEA. The ends were cut back, 1 base at V and 6 bases at J, with 14 bases in the middle.

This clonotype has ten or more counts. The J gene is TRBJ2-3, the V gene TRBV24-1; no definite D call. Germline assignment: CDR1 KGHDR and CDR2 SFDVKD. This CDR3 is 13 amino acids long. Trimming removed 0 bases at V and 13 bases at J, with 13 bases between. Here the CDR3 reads CATSDLRGPPEYF. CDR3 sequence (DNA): TGTGCCACCAGTGATTTGCGAGGCCCGCCCGAGTATTTT.

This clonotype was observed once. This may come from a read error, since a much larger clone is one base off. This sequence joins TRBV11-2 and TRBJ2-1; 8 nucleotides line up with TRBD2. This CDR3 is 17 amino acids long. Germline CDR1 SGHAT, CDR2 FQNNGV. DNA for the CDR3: TGTCCCAGCAGCTCGGGAAGCGGGAGCAGCAGAATGAATGAGCAGTTCTTC. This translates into CPSSSGSGSSRMNEQFF.

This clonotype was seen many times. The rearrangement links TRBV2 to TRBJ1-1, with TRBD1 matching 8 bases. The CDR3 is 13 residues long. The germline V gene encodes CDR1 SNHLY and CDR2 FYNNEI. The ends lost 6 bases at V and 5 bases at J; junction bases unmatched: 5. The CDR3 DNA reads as TGTGCCAGCAGCGGCAGGGGGCAGACTGAAGCTTTCTTT. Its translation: CASSGRGQTEAFF.

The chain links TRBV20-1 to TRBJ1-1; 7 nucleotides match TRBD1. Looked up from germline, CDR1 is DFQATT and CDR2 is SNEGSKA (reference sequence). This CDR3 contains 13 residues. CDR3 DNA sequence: TGCAGCCCCCTAGACAGGGTTAGTTCTGAAGCTTTCTTT. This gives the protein CSPLDRVSSEAFF.

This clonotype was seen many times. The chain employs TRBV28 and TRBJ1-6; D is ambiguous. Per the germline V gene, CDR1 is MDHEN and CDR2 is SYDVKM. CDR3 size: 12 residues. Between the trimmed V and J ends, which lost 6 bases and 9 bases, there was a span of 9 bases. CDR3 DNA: TGTGCCAGCAGATTGTCTGGTTCACCCCTCCACTTT. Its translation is CASRLSGSPLHF.

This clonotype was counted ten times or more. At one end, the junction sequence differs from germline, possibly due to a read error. The CDR3 nucleotides are TGTGCCAGCAGCACCCAAAGGAACACTGAAGCTTTCTTT. The encoded protein is CASSTQRNTEAFF. The V call is TRBV4-3, the J call TRBJ1-1, with unresolved D. Germline V gene lookup returns CDR1 LGHNA and CDR2 YSLEER. The CDR3 totals 13 residues.

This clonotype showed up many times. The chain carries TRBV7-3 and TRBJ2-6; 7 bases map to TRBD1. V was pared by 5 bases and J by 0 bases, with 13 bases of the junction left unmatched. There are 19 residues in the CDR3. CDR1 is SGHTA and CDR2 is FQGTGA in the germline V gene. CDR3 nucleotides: TGTGCCAGCAGCCGACAGGGTGGTGGGTTGGACTCTGGGGCCAACGTCCTGACTTTC. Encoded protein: CASSRQGGGLDSGANVLTF.

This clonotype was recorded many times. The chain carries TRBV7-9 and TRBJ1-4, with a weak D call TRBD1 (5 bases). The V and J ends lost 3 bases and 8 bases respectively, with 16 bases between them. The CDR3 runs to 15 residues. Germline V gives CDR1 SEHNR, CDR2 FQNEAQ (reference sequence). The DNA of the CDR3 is TGTGCCAGCAGCTTTGGGACCCCTAAAACGGAAAAACTGTTTTTT. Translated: CASSFGTPKTEKLFF.

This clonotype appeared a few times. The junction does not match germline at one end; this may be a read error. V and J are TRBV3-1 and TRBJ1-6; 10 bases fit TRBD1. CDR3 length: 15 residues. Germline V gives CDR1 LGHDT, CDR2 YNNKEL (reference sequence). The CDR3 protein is CASNQRTGGSSPLHF. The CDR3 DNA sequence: TGTGCCAGCAACCAAAGGACAGGGGGAAGTTCACCCCTCCACTTT.

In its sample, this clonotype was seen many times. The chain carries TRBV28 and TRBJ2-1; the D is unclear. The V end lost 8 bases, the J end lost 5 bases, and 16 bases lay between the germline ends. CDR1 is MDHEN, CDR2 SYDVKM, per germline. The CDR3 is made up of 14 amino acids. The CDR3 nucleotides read TGTGCCAGCGCTCTCAGCTCCCCGGACAATGAGCAGTTCTTC. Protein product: CASALSSPDNEQFF.

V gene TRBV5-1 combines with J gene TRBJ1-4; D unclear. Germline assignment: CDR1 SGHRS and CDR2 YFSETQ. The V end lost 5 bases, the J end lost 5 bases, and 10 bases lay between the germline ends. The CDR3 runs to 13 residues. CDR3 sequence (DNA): TGCGCCAGCAGAACCATCTCGAATGAAAAACTGTTTTTT. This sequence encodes CASRTISNEKLFF.

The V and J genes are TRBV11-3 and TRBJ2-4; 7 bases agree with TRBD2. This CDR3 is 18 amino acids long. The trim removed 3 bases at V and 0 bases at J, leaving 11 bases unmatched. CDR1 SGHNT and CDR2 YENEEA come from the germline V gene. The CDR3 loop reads CASSFWRRGTLAKNIQYF. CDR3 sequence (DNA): TGTGCCAGCAGCTTTTGGCGGCGGGGGACCTTAGCCAAAAACATTCAGTACTTC. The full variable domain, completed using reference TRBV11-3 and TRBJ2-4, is EAGVVQSPRYKIIEKKQPVAFWCNPISGHNTLYWYLQNLGQGPELLIRYENEEAVDDSQLPKDRFSAERLKGVDSTLKIQPAELGDSAVYLCASSFWRRGTLAKNIQYFGAGTRLSVL.

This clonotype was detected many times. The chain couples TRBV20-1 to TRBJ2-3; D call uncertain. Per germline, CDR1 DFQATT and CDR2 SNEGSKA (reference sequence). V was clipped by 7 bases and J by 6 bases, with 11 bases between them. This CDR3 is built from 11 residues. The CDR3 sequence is CSGLDHDTQYF. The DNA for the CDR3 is TGCAGTGGTCTTGATCACGATACGCAGTATTTT.

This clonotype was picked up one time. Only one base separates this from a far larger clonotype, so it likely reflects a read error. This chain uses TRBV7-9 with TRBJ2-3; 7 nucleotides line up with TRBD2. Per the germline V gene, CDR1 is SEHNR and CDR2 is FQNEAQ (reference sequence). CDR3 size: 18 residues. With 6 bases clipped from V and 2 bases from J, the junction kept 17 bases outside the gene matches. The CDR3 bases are TGTGCCAGCAGTAACGCGGGGCTAGCGGCCTCAAACACAGATACGCAGTATTTT. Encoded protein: CASSNAGLAASNTDTQYF.